One and the same sample provided the 28 T cell receptor beta chains below, sequenced in a study of blood T cell repertoires in COVID-19. Using immunoSEQ multiplex PCR, the repertoire was profiled, and TCRdb retains in-frame clones only, with some absent. The profile shows fewer than 50,000 clones, approximately 91% of them singletons. The sequenced sample was peripheral blood. These TCRs come from a man aged 65 to 85 with active COVID-19.

This clone was seen a few times. This chain connects TRBV7-3 to TRBJ2-7, with TRBD1 as a possible D gene (6 bases). The CDR3 runs to 15 residues. Trimming pared 1 base from V and 2 bases from J, leaving 12 bases between. The V gene's germline CDR1 is SGHTA and CDR2 FQGTGA. The CDR3 loop is CASSLRAGDPYEQYF. CDR3 DNA sequence: TGTGCCAGCAGCTTAAGAGCAGGGGATCCCTACGAGCAGTACTTC. Filled out from reference TRBV7-3 and TRBJ2-7, the complete variable domain reads GAGVSQTPSNKVTEKGKYVELRCDPISGHTALYWYRQSLGQGPEFLIYFQGTGAADDSGLPNDRFFAVRPEGSVSTLKIQRTERGDSAVYLCASSLRAGDPYEQYFGPGTRLTVT.

The chain combines TRBV5-4 with TRBJ1-6, with D possibly TRBD1 on 5 matching bases. CDR3 length: 12 residues. CDR1 and CDR2 from the germline V gene are SGHNT and YYREEE (reference sequence). Trimming took off 7 bases at V and 7 bases at J, with 9 bases between the two ends. The CDR3 here is CASGAVNSPLHF. CDR3 coding DNA: TGTGCCAGCGGGGCGGTCAATTCACCCCTCCACTTT.

The chain is built from TRBV30 and TRBJ1-5; D gene uncertain. V lost 0 bases and J lost 11, with 8 bases in between. The CDR3 has 11 amino acids. The germline CDR1 and CDR2 sequences are GTSNPN and SVGIG (reference sequence). CDR3 amino acids: CAWSVSASQHF. The CDR3 bases are TGTGCCTGGAGTGTCTCTGCGTCCCAGCATTTT.

Here the CDR3 reads CASSGQNEMTNEKLFF. CDR3 DNA: TGTGCCAGCAGTGGACAAAACGAAATGACTAATGAAAAACTGTTTTTT. The V and J genes are TRBV25-1 and TRBJ1-4, with D unresolved. V was clipped by 4 bases and J by 2 bases, with 14 bases between them. Germline V gene sequence: CDR1 MGHDK, CDR2 SYGVNS. This CDR3 has 16 amino acids.

The chain recombines TRBV9 with TRBJ1-2, with 9 bases aligning to TRBD1. This CDR3 region has 13 residues. J gave up 5 bases and V 5 bases, and 4 bases lay outside the gene matches. Germline V lookup: CDR1 SGDLS, CDR2 YYNGEE. DNA of the CDR3: TGTGCCAGCAGTGCAGACAGGGGGTATGGCTACACCTTC. It specifies CASSADRGYGYTF.

The V and J genes are TRBV28 and TRBJ1-5; 7 nucleotides align to TRBD1. The J segment lost 5 bases and the V segment lost 8 bases, leaving 9 bases of the junction unmatched. Germline V CDR1 and CDR2: MDHEN, SYDVKM. There are 14 residues in the CDR3. CDR3 sequence: CASFERQGYQPQHF. The CDR3 nucleotides are TGTGCCAGCTTCGAAAGACAGGGATATCAGCCCCAGCATTTT.

In the case of this clone: A read error may account for a junction end that differs from germline. This chain links TRBV19 with TRBJ1-1, with 7 bases identical to TRBD1. The CDR3 loop spans 10 amino acids. CDR1 is LNHDA and CDR2 is SQIVND in the germline V gene (reference sequence). CDR3 protein: CQGDYTEAFF. The CDR3 nucleotides are TGCCAGGGGGATTACACTGAAGCTTTCTTT.

The chain links TRBV11-2 to TRBJ1-2; D remains unclear. In germline, CDR1 is SGHAT, CDR2 FQNNGV. Deletions cut 2 bases from V and 8 bases from J, with 9 bases between. CDR3 length equals 12 residues. The CDR3: CASSLLGLGYTF. In nucleotides, the CDR3 is TGTGCCAGCAGCTTACTTGGACTCGGCTACACCTTC.

This sequence joins TRBV28 and TRBJ2-5, with D maybe TRBD1 (6 bases). CDR3 length: 14 amino acids. The germline V gene encodes CDR1 MDHEN and CDR2 SYDVKM. With 2 bases removed from V and 1 base from J, the gap between germline ends came to 8 bases. CDR3 loop: CASSLGGRQETQYF. CDR3 nucleotide sequence: TGTGCCAGCAGTTTAGGGGGCCGCCAAGAGACCCAGTACTTC.

The chain recombines TRBV6-5 with TRBJ2-1; a weak D match, TRBD1 (5 bases). CDR3 length equals 15 residues. The germline CDR1 and CDR2 sequences are MNHEY and SVGAGI. Trimming removed 3 bases at V and 0 bases at J, with 9 bases between. CDR3 region: CASSYRGSSYNEQFF. The CDR3 DNA is TGTGCCAGCAGTTATAGGGGAAGCTCCTACAATGAGCAGTTCTTC.

The genes are TRBV21-1 and TRBJ1-2; the table's D gene call, TRBD1, was not cross checked with the DNA. TRBV21-1 is noted as a pseudogene. This CDR3 spans 15 amino acids. CDR3 in amino acids: CASVRGAVRPLGYTF. CDR3 bases: TGTGCCAGCGTCCGTGGGGCCGTCCGGCCCCTTGGCTACACCTTC.

The chain carries TRBV28 and TRBJ2-7, with 8 bases fitting TRBD1. The CDR3 length is 15 residues. CDR1 and CDR2 (germline): MDHEN, SYDVKM. J gave up 1 base and V 6 bases, and 8 bases lay outside the gene matches. The CDR3 region is CASSLTGTGSYEQYF. CDR3 bases: TGTGCCAGCAGCCTCACCGGGACAGGTTCCTACGAGCAGTACTTC.

The chain employs TRBV5-6 and TRBJ2-7; 8 bases map to TRBD2. This CDR3 spans 14 amino acids. The germline CDR1 and CDR2 sequences are SGHDT and YYEEEE. J lost 2 bases, V lost 0 bases, and 1 base had no gene match. CDR3 in amino acids: CASSLGLAPYEQYF. The CDR3 coding sequence is TGTGCCAGCAGCTTGGGACTAGCGCCCTACGAGCAGTACTTC.

The chain links TRBV9 to TRBJ2-3; 8 bases line up with TRBD2. The V segment lost 3 bases and the J segment 1 base; nucleotides outside the gene matches: 10. Germline CDR1 reads SGDLS; CDR2 reads YYNGEE. This CDR3 region has 17 residues. The CDR3 protein is CASSATHTSGGTDTQYF. The CDR3 DNA sequence: TGTGCCAGCAGCGCCACCCATACTAGCGGAGGCACAGATACGCAGTATTTT.

The chain links TRBV19 to TRBJ1-4; the match to TRBD1 covers 8 bases. The V gene's germline CDR1 is LNHDA and CDR2 SQIVND (reference sequence). V shed 0 bases and J 8 bases; nucleotides not matched to a gene: 8. The CDR3 runs 16 residues. The CDR3 sequence: CASSIDRPGGKEKLFF. CDR3 nucleotides: TGTGCCAGTAGTATAGATCGTCCAGGGGGCAAGGAAAAACTGTTTTTT.

V is TRBV7-9 and J is TRBJ2-1; D gene uncertain. Trimming took off 3 bases at V and 10 bases at J, with 16 bases between the two ends. Germline values: CDR1 SEHNR, CDR2 FQNEAQ (reference sequence). The CDR3 totals 14 residues. This CDR3 reads CASSFGQSSAEQFF. CDR3 nucleotides: TGTGCCAGCAGCTTTGGGCAGTCCTCCGCGGAGCAGTTCTTC.

The V and J genes are TRBV14 and TRBJ2-7, with D possibly TRBD2 on 6 matching bases. This CDR3 has 15 residues. With 7 bases removed from V and 6 bases from J, the gap between germline ends came to 22 bases. Per the germline V gene, CDR1 is SGHDN and CDR2 is FVKESK. CDR3 coding DNA: TGTGCCAGCACCCCACGTGGAGGGGCTAGCCGCGAGCAGTACTTC. It yields the protein CASTPRGGASREQYF.

The chain couples TRBV12-2 to TRBJ2-7; TRBD1 reflects the table's D call only, with no check against the DNA. TRBV12-2 has pseudogene status. This CDR3 is 13 amino acids long. The CDR3 loop reads CASRLARVYEQYF. CDR3 sequence (DNA): TGTGCAAGTCGCTTAGCCAGGGTGTACGAGCAGTACTTC.

The chain uses TRBV30 and TRBJ1-5, with 7 bases identical to TRBD1. The CDR3 is 12 residues long. Germline V lookup: CDR1 GTSNPN, CDR2 SVGIG (reference sequence). The V gene end was trimmed by 4 bases and the J gene end by 6 bases; junction bases not matched to a gene: 3. CDR3 nucleotide sequence: TGTGCCTGGAACAGGGGAAGTCAGCCCCAGCATTTT. This translates into CAWNRGSQPQHF.

The chain employs TRBV2 and TRBJ2-3; 13 bases match TRBD2. CDR3 size: 15 residues. Germline V gene lookup returns CDR1 SNHLY and CDR2 FYNNEI. V was pared by 5 bases and J by 10 bases, with 9 bases of the junction left unmatched. The CDR3 sequence is CASSSGLAGAFAQYF. The CDR3 nucleotides read TGTGCCAGCAGTTCCGGACTAGCGGGGGCTTTTGCGCAGTATTTT.

The J gene is TRBJ1-2, the V gene TRBV6-2 or TRBV6-3; 7 bases agree with TRBD1. The junction had 10 bases not matched to a gene; V was cut back by 4 bases and J by 5 bases. Germline CDR1 reads MNHEY; CDR2 reads SVGEGT. CDR3 length: 15 amino acids. The CDR3 sequence: CASSSRDSQGYGYTF. The DNA for the CDR3 is TGTGCCAGCAGTTCCAGGGACAGCCAAGGGTATGGCTACACCTTC.

The chain links TRBV29-1 to TRBJ2-7, with D maybe TRBD1 (6 bases). Trimming pared 5 bases from V and 6 bases from J, leaving 17 bases between. CDR1 SQVTM and CDR2 ANQGSEA come from the germline V gene. The CDR3 covers 13 residues. The CDR3 DNA is TGCAGCGTTAGGGATAACCCGACAGGCGAGCAGTACTTC. As protein: CSVRDNPTGEQYF.

This chain links TRBV30 with TRBJ1-6; D uncertain. Trimming removed 7 bases at V and 6 bases at J, with 16 bases between. Germline V lookup: CDR1 GTSNPN, CDR2 SVGIG (reference sequence). The CDR3 is 14 amino acids. The CDR3 spells CALGPLAVNSPLHF. The DNA of the CDR3 is TGTGCCTTAGGACCTTTAGCGGTTAATTCACCCCTCCACTTT.

CDR3 coding DNA: TGTGCCAGCAGTTCTGGGGAGGGTAGCAGCTATGGCTACACCTTC. This gives the protein CASSSGEGSSYGYTF. J is TRBJ1-2 and V is TRBV28, with D hard to call. CDR1 MDHEN and CDR2 SYDVKM come from the germline V gene. CDR3 size: 15 residues. V shed 4 bases and J shed 4 bases, with 16 bases lying between them.

The J gene is TRBJ2-7, the V gene TRBV6-2 or TRBV6-3; TRBD2 agrees at 7 bases. Per the germline V gene, CDR1 is MNHEY and CDR2 is SVGEGT. The V and J ends lost 0 bases and 1 base, in that order; junction bases with no gene match: 12. The CDR3 has 18 amino acids. CDR3 in DNA: TGTGCCAGCAGTTACTCGAGACCTGGAGGAGCGGGGTCCTACGAGCAGTACTTC. This sequence encodes CASSYSRPGGAGSYEQYF.

The rearrangement links TRBV3-1 (or the pseudogene TRBV3-2) to TRBJ1-2; the match to TRBD1 covers 7 bases. The CDR3 length is 14 residues. The V segment lost 2 bases and the J segment 8 bases; nucleotides outside the gene matches: 8. Germline-derived CDR1 and CDR2 are LGHDT and YNNKEL (reference sequence). The CDR3 loop reads CASSQRGQGEGYTF. The CDR3 DNA reads TGTGCCAGCAGCCAAAGGGGCCAGGGGGAGGGCTACACCTTC.

The CDR3 DNA reads TGTGCCAGCAGCAAAAGGCTACGGAGCTACGAGCAGTACTTC. Residues: CASSKRLRSYEQYF. The chain is built from TRBV7-2 and TRBJ2-7; D is unclear. Trimming took off 5 bases at V and 3 bases at J, with 14 bases between the two ends. Looked up from germline, CDR1 is SGHTA and CDR2 is FQGNSA. The CDR3 extends over 14 amino acids.

A few counts support this clone. The chain couples TRBV19 to TRBJ2-7; no firm D call. The CDR3 spans 14 residues. Looked up from germline, CDR1 is LNHDA and CDR2 is SQIVND (reference sequence). Deletions cut 6 bases from V and 3 bases from J, with 15 bases between. CDR3 amino acids: CASSPQSSGYEQYF. CDR3 nucleotides: TGTGCCAGTAGCCCTCAGAGTTCAGGCTACGAGCAGTACTTC. Full variable domain (outside the CDR3, taken from reference TRBV19 and TRBJ2-7): DGGITQSPKYLFRKEGQNVTLSCEQNLNHDAMYWYRQDPGQGLRLIYYSQIVNDFQKGDIAEGYSVSREKKESFPLTVTSAQKNPTAFYLCASSPQSSGYEQYFGPGTRLTVT.